This T cell receptor (beta chain) is from a study of CD8 T cells in Susac syndrome. Trimming took 6 bases from V and 3 from J; bases not matched to a gene: 7. CDR3 size: 14 residues. Germline lookup yields CDR1 MNHNS and CDR2 SASEGT. When the RNA was reverse transcribed, random hexamers were used with an input of about 0.5 to 1 ug. MiXCR, applied by TCRdb to the immunoSEQ multiplex PCR reads, yields one record per CDR3 protein. The sample includes hundreds of thousands of distinct CDR3 sequences, roughly 90% of them seen just once. Material for sequencing was CD8+ T cells from PBMCs. The TCR was taken from a human donor with multiple sclerosis. The chain couples TRBV6-1 to TRBJ2-7; 8 bases line up with TRBD1. The CDR3 loop is CASREIGTGYEQYF. CDR3 sequence (DNA): TGTGCCAGCAGGGAAATTGGGACAGGCTACGAGCAGTACTTC.